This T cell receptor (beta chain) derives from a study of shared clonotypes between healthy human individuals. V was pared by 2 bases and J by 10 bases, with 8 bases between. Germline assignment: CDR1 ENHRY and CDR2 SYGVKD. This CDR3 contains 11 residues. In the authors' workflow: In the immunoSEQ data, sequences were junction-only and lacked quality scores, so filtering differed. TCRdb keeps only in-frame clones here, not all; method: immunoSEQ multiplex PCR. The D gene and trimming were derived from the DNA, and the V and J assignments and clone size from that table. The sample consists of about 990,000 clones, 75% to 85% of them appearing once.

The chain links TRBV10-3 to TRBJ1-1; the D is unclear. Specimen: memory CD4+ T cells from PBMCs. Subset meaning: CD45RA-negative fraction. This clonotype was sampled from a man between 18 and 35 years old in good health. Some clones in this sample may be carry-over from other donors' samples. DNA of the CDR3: TGTGCCATCAGTGAGGGGGAGGGAGCTTTCTTT. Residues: CAISEGEGAFF.